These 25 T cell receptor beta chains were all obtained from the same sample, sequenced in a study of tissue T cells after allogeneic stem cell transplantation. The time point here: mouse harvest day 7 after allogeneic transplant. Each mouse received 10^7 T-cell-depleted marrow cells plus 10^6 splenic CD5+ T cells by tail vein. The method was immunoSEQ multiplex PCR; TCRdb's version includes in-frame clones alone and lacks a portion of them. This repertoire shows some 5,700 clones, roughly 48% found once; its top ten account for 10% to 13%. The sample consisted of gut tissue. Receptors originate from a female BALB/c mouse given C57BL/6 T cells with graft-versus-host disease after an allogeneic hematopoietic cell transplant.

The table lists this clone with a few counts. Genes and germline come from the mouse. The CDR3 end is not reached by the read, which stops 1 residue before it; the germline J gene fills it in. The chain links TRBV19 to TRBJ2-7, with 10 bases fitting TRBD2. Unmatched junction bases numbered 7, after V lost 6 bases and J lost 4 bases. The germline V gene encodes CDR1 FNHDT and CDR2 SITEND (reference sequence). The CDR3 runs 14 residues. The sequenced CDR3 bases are TGTGCCAGCACGGCTGGGGGGGCGGGGTATGAACAGTAC. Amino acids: CASTAGGAGYEQY. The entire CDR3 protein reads CASTAGGAGYEQYF.

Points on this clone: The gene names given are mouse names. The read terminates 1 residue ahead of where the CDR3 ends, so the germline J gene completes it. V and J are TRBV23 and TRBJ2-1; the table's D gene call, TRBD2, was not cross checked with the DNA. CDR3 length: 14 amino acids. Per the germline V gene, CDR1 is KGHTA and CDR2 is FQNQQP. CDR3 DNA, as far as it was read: TGCTCCAGCAGTCAATCGGGACTGGATGCTGAGCAGTTC. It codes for CSSSQSGLDAEQF. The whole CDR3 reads CSSSQSGLDAEQFF.

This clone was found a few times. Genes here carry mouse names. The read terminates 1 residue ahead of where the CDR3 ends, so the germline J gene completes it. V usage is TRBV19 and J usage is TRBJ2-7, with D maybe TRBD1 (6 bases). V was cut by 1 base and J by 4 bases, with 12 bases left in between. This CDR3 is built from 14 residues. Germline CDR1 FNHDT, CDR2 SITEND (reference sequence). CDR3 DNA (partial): TGTGCCAGCAGTATACCCGGGACAATTTATGAACAGTAC. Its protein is CASSIPGTIYEQY. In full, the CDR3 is CASSIPGTIYEQYF.

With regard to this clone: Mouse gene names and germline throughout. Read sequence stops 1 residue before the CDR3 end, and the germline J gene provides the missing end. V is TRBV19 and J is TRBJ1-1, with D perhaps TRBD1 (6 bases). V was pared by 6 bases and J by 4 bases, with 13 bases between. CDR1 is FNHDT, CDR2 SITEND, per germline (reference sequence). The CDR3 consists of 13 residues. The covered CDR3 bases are TGTGCCAGCACCCGGGGGCGCGGCACAGAAGTCTTC. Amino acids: CASTRGRGTEVF. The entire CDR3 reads CASTRGRGTEVFF. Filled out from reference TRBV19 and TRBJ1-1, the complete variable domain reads GGIITQTPKFLIGQEGQKLTLKCQQNFNHDTMYWYRQDSGKGLRLIYYSITENDLQKGDLSEGYDASREKKSSFSLTVTSAQKNEMAVFLCASTRGRGTEVFFGKGTRLTVV.

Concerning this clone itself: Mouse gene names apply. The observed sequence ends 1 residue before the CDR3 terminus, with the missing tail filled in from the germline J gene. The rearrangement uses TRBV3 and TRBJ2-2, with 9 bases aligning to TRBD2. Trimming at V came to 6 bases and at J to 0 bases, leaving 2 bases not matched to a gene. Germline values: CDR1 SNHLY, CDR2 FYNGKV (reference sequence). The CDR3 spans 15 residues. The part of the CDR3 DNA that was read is TGTGCCAGCAGTCGACTGGGGGCAAACACCGGGCAGCTCTAC. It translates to CASSRLGANTGQLY. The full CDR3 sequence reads CASSRLGANTGQLYF.

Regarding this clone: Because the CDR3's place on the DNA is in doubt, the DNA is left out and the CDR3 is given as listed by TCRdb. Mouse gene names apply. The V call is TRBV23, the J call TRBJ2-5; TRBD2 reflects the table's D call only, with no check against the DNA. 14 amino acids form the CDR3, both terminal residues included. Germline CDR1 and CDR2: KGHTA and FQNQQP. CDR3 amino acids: CSSSPDWGGGTQYF.

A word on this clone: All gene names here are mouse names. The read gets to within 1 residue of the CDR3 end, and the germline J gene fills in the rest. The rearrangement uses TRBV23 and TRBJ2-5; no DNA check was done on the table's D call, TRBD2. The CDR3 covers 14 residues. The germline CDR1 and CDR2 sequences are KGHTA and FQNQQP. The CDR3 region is CSSRRLGGRDTQYF. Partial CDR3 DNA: TGCTCCAGCAGGAGACTGGGGGGGCGAGACACCCAGTAC.

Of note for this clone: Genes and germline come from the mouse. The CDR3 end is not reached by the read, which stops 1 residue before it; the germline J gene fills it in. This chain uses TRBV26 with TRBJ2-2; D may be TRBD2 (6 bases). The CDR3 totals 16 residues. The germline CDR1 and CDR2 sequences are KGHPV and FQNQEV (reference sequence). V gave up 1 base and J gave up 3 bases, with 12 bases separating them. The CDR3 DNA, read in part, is TGTGCCAGCAGTCTGTTTGGGGGAGGGTACACCGGGCAGCTCTAC. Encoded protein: CASSLFGGGYTGQLY. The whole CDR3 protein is CASSLFGGGYTGQLYF.

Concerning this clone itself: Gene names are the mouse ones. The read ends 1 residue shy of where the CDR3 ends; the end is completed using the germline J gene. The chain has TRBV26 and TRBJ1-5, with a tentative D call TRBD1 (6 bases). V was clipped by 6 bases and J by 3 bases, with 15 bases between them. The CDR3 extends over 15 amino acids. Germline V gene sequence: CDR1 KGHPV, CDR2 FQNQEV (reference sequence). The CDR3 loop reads CASSPTGIFNQAPLF. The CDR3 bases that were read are TGTGCCAGCAGCCCCACAGGGATTTTCAACCAGGCTCCGCTT.

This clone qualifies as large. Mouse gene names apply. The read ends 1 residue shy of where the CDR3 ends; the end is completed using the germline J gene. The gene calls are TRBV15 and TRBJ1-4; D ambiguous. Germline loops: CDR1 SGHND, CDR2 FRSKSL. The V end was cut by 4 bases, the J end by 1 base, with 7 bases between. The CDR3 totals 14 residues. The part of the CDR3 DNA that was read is TGTGCCAGCAGTTCCGACACTTCCAACGAAAGATTATTT. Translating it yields CASSSDTSNERLF. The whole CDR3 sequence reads CASSSDTSNERLFF.

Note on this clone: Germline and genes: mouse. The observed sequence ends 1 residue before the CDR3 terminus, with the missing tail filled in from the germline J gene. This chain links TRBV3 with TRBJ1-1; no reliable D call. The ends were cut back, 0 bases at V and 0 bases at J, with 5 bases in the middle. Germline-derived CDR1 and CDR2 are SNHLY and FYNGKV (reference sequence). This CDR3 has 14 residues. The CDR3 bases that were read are TGTGCCAGCAGCTTAGCGGGTGCAAACACAGAAGTCTTC. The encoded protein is CASSLAGANTEVF. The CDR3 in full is CASSLAGANTEVFF.

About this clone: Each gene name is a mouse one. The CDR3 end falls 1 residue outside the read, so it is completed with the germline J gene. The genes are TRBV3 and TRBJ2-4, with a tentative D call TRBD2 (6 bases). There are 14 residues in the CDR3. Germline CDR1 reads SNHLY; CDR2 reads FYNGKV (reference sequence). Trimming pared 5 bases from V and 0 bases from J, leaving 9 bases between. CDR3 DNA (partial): TGTGCCAGCAGCCCTGGGGTTAGTCAAAACACCTTGTAC. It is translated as CASSPGVSQNTLY. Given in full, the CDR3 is CASSPGVSQNTLYF.

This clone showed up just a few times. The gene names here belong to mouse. Here the CDR3 reads CTCSADPGTYEQYF. The CDR3 bases that were read are TGCACCTGCAGTGCAGATCCTGGTACCTATGAACAGTAC. The rearrangement joins TRBV1 to TRBJ2-7; D unresolved. The read ends 1 residue early relative to the CDR3; the germline J gene fills the gap. CDR3 size: 14 residues. The germline CDR1 and CDR2 sequences are NSQYPW and LRSPGD (reference sequence). V lost 0 bases and J 2 bases, leaving 8 bases between the germline ends.

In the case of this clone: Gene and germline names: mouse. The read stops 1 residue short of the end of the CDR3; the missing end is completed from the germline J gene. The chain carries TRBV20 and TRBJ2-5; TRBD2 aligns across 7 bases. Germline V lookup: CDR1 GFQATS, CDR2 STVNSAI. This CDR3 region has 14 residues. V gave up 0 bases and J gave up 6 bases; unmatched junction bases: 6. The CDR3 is CGARDSWGSDTQYF. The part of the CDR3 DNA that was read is TGTGGTGCTAGGGATTCCTGGGGGAGCGACACCCAGTAC.

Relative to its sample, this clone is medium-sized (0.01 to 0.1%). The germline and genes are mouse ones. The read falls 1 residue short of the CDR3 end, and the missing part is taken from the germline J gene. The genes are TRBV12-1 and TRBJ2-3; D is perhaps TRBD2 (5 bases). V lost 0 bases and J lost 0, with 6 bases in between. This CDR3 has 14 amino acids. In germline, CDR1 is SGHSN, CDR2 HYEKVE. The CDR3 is CASSLWGSAETLYF. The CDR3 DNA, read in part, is TGTGCCAGCTCTCTCTGGGGAAGTGCAGAAACGCTGTAT.

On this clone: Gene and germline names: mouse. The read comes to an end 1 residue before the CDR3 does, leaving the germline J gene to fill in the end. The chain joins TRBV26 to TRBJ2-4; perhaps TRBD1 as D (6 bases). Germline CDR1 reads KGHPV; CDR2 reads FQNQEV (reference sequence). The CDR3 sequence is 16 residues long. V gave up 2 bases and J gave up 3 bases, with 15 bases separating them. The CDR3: CASSLRQGRGQNTLYF. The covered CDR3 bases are TGTGCCAGCAGTCTGAGGCAGGGGCGAGGACAAAACACCTTGTAC.

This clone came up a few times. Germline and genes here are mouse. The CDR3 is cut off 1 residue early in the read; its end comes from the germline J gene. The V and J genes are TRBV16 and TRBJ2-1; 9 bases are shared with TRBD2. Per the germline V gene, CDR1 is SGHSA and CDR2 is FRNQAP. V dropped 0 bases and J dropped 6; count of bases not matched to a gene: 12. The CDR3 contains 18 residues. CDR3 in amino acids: CASSLEGTFWGGSAEQFF. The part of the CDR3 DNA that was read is TGTGCAAGCAGCTTAGAAGGGACCTTCTGGGGGGGGAGTGCTGAGCAGTTC.

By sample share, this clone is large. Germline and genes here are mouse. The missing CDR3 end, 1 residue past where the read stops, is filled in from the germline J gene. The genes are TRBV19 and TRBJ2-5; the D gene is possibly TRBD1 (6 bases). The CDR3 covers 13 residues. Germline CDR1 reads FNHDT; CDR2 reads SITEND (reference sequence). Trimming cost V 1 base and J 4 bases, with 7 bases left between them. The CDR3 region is CASSIKGEDTQYF. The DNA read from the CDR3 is TGTGCCAGCAGTATAAAGGGGGAAGACACCCAGTAC.

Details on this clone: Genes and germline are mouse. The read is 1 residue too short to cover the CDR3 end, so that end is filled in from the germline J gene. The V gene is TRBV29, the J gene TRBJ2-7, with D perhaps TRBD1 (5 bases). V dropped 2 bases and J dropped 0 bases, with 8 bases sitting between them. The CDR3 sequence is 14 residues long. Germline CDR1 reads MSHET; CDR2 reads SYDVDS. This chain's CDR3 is CASSLTGSSYEQYF. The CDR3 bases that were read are TGTGCTAGCAGTTTAACAGGAAGCTCCTATGAACAGTAC. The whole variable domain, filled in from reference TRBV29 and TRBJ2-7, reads DMKVTQMPRYLIKRMGENVLLECGQDMSHETMYWYRQDPGLGLQLIYISYDVDSNSEGDIPKGYRVSRKKREHFSLILDSAKTNQTSVYFCASSLTGSSYEQYFGPGTRLTVL.

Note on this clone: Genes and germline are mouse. This chain's CDR3 is CASSLGNTEVFF. CDR3 DNA, as far as it was read: TGTGCCAGCAGTCTGGGAAACACAGAAGTCTTC. J is TRBJ1-1 and V is TRBV26; D call uncertain. The read terminates 1 residue ahead of where the CDR3 ends, so the germline J gene completes it. Germline CDR1 is KGHPV and CDR2 is FQNQEV (reference sequence). CDR3 length: 12 residues. V was shortened by 2 bases and J by 1 base, with 2 bases between the two germline ends.

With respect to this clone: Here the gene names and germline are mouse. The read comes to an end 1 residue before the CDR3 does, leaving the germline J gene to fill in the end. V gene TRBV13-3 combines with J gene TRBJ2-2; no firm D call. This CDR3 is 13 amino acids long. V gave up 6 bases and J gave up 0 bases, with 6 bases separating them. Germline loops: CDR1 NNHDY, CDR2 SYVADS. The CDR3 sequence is CASTDPNTGQLYF. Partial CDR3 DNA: TGTGCCAGCACTGACCCAAACACCGGGCAGCTCTAC.

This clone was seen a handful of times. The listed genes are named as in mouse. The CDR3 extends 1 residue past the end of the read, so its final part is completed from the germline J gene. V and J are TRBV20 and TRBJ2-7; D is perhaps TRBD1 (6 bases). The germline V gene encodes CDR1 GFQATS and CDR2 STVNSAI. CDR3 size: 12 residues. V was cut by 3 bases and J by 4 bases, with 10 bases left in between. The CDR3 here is CGASPDSYEQYF. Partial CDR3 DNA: TGTGGTGCTAGTCCGGACAGTTATGAACAGTAC.

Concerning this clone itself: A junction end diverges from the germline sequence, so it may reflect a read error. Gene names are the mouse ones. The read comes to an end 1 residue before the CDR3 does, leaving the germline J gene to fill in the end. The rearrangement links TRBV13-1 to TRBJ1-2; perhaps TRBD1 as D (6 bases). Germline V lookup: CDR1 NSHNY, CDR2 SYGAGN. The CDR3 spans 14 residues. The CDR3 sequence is CASGDGQTNSDYTF. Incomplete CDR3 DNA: TGTGCCAGCGGTGATGGACAGACAAACTCCGACTACACC.

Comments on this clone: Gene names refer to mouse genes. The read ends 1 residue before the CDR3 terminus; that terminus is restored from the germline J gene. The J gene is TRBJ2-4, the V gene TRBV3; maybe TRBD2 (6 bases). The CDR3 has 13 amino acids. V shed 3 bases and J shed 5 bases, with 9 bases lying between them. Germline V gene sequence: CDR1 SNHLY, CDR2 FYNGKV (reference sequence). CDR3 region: CASSLGGRNTLYF. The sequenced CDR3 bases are TGTGCCAGCAGCTTGGGGGGAAGAAACACCTTGTAC.

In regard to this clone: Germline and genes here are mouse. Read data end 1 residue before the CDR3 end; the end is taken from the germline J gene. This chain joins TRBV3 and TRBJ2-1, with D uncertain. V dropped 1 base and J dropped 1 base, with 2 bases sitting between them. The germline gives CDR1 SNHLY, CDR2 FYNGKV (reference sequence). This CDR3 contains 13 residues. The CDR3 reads CASSLGNYAEQFF. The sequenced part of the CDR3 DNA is TGTGCCAGCAGCTTAGGGAACTATGCTGAGCAGTTC.